This T cell receptor (beta chain) appears in the sequencing data of a study of technical replicates of blood from a few donors. Data came from immunoSEQ multiplex PCR; TCRdb stores just in-frame clones and leaves some out. The repertoire holds 13,000 to 15,000 clones, with about four fifths as singletons. Germline loops: CDR1 SEHNR, CDR2 FQNEAQ (reference sequence). V was pared by 3 bases and J by 8 bases, with 14 bases between. The CDR3 contains 14 residues. This clone has more than one count but fewer than ten. This TCR was recovered from a human donor in good health. The specimen was PBMCs. V gene TRBV7-9 combines with J gene TRBJ2-1; D possibly corresponds to TRBD1 (5 bases). The CDR3 reads CASSFRVSNDEQFF. CDR3 DNA sequence: TGTGCCAGCAGCTTCAGGGTTAGCAACGATGAGCAGTTCTTC. Filled out from reference TRBV7-9 and TRBJ2-1, the complete variable domain reads DTGVSQNPRHKITKRGQNVTFRCDPISEHNRLYWYRQTLGQGPEFLTYFQNEAQLEKSRLLSDRFSAERPKGSFSTLEIQRTEQGDSAMYLCASSFRVSNDEQFFGPGTRLTVL.